Shown below are 30 T cell receptor beta chains from a single sample sequenced in a study of shared clonotypes between healthy human individuals. The repertoire was sequenced with immunoSEQ multiplex PCR; TCRdb's copy has only in-frame clones and lacks some. This table has about 710,000 clones, approximately 77% appearing once. Sample: memory CD4+ T cells sorted from blood. Sample subset: CD45RA-negative fraction. These receptors came from a woman aged 25 to 39 in good health.

This rearrangement joins TRBV30 to TRBJ2-1, with 7 positions matching TRBD1. There are 13 residues in the CDR3. Losses at the gene ends were 5 bases for V and 2 bases for J; bases not matched to a gene: 3. Germline CDR1 and CDR2: GTSNPN and SVGIG (reference sequence). CDR3 coding DNA: TGTGCCTGGCAGGGGGATACCTACAATGAGCAGTTCTTC. The encoded protein is CAWQGDTYNEQFF. The whole variable domain, filled in from reference TRBV30 and TRBJ2-1, reads SQTIHQWPATLVQPVGSPLSLECTVEGTSNPNLYWYRQAAGRGLQLLFYSVGIGQISSEVPQNLSASRPQDRQFILSSKKLLLSDSGFYLCAWQGDTYNEQFFGPGTRLTVL.

V gene TRBV7-8 combines with J gene TRBJ2-6, with unresolved D. The CDR3 has 15 residues. The V end lost 1 base, the J end lost 1 base, and 5 bases lay between the germline ends. Germline CDR1 reads SGHVS; CDR2 reads FQNEAQ. CDR3 loop: CASSLGGSGANVLTF. In DNA, the CDR3 is TGTGCCAGCAGCTTAGGTGGATCTGGGGCCAACGTCCTGACTTTC.

This clone appeared a single time. This chain joins TRBV7-8 and TRBJ2-1; 12 bases are shared with TRBD2. The V gene's germline CDR1 is SGHVS and CDR2 FQNEAQ. J was trimmed by 10 bases and V by 5 bases; bases with no gene match: 9. CDR3 length equals 15 residues. The CDR3 is CASSVTSGRRWEQFF. CDR3 sequence (DNA): TGTGCCAGCAGCGTCACTAGCGGGAGGCGTTGGGAGCAGTTCTTC.

The V gene is TRBV4-1, the J gene TRBJ2-1; 7 bases match TRBD2. J was trimmed by 3 bases and V by 0 bases; bases with no gene match: 2. The length of the CDR3 is 15 residues. The germline CDR1 and CDR2 sequences are MGHRA and YSYEKL. CDR3 loop: CASSQEGGSYNEQFF. The CDR3 DNA reads TGCGCCAGCAGCCAAGAGGGCGGGAGCTACAATGAGCAGTTCTTC.

The gene calls are TRBV6-5 and TRBJ1-4; 7 bases align to TRBD1. The CDR3 sequence is 14 residues long. V was pared by 6 bases and J by 4 bases, with 5 bases of the junction left unmatched. CDR1 and CDR2 (germline): MNHEY, SVGAGI. CDR3 loop: CASRPGQFNEKLFF. The CDR3 DNA is TGTGCCAGCAGACCGGGACAGTTTAATGAAAAACTGTTTTTT.

This clone was seen only once. CDR3 nucleotides: TGTGCCATCAGTGAGTCTGGACAGGGGACTCAGCCCCAGCATTTT. Protein sequence: CAISESGQGTQPQHF. The genes are TRBV10-3 and TRBJ1-5; TRBD1 matches at 9 bases. J was trimmed by 6 bases and V by 0 bases; bases with no gene match: 3. Germline V gene data show CDR1 as ENHRY and CDR2 as SYGVKD. CDR3 length: 15 amino acids.

The chain's CDR3 is CASSPVNGNEKLFF. In nucleotides, the CDR3 is TGTGCCAGCTCACCAGTTAACGGTAATGAAAAACTGTTTTTT. V usage is TRBV18 and J usage is TRBJ1-4; unclear D gene. The CDR3 is made up of 14 amino acids. Trimming stripped 2 bases from V and 4 bases from J, with 8 bases between. Germline CDR1 is KGHSH and CDR2 is LQKENI.

This chain uses TRBV28 with TRBJ2-5, with 7 bases lining up with TRBD2. CDR1 and CDR2 (germline): MDHEN, SYDVKM. The CDR3 is made up of 15 amino acids. The junction had 6 bases not matched to a gene; V was cut back by 2 bases and J by 3 bases. The CDR3 protein is CASSLGTAGEETQYF. The CDR3 nucleotides read TGTGCCAGCAGTTTAGGTACGGCGGGAGAAGAGACCCAGTACTTC.

The chain joins TRBV5-1 to TRBJ2-5; D remains unclear. The CDR3 totals 14 residues. Germline lookup yields CDR1 SGHRS and CDR2 YFSETQ. Trimming stripped 2 bases from V and 2 bases from J, with 10 bases between. The CDR3 is CASSFQTSQETQYF. DNA of the CDR3: TGCGCCAGCAGCTTCCAGACATCACAAGAGACCCAGTACTTC.

Regarding this clone: Other DNA sequences of this sample code for an identical CDR3. The J gene is TRBJ2-1, the V gene TRBV5-1, with unresolved D. Germline-derived CDR1 and CDR2 are SGHRS and YFSETQ. Deletions cut 3 bases from V and 0 bases from J, with 10 bases between. The CDR3 spans 15 residues. The CDR3 spells CASSSDTSSYNEQFF. CDR3 DNA sequence: TGCGCCAGCAGCTCAGACACCTCCTCCTACAATGAGCAGTTCTTC.

This clone was observed once. This chain links TRBV6-1 with TRBJ2-3; D perhaps matches TRBD2 (5 bases). The length of the CDR3 is 14 residues. Germline V lookup: CDR1 MNHNS, CDR2 SASEGT. The V gene lost 5 bases and the J gene lost 0 bases, with 9 bases spanning the gap. CDR3 in amino acids: CASSIDYSTDTQYF. Written as DNA, the CDR3 is TGTGCCAGCAGTATCGACTACAGCACAGATACGCAGTATTTT.

The chain is built from TRBV2 and TRBJ2-7; D gene uncertain. Germline V gives CDR1 SNHLY, CDR2 FYNNEI. CDR3 length: 13 amino acids. V was trimmed by 8 bases and J by 3 bases, leaving 14 bases between them. CDR3 protein: CASSFRQNYEQYF. The DNA for the CDR3 is TGTGCCAGCTCTTTTCGGCAGAACTACGAGCAGTACTTC.

The rearrangement joins TRBV28 to TRBJ2-1; D is unclear. Trimming took off 5 bases at V and 7 bases at J, with 12 bases between the two ends. Germline V gene sequence: CDR1 MDHEN, CDR2 SYDVKM. CDR3 length: 13 amino acids. The DNA for the CDR3 is TGTGCCAGCAGTCCTCACTTGGGGAATGAGCAGTTCTTC. Its protein is CASSPHLGNEQFF.

Worth noting for this clone: Other DNA sequences from this sample encode an identical CDR3 as well. V and J are TRBV5-1 and TRBJ1-2; no clear D gene. The V gene's germline CDR1 is SGHRS and CDR2 YFSETQ. CDR3 length: 13 amino acids. V gave up 0 bases and J gave up 2 bases, with 5 bases separating them. The CDR3: CASSLVQNYGYTF. CDR3 coding DNA: TGCGCCAGCAGCTTGGTTCAGAACTATGGCTACACCTTC.

CDR3 sequence reads: CASGLDRAHEKLFF. The CDR3 DNA reads as TGTGCCAGCGGCCTGGACAGGGCTCATGAAAAACTGTTTTTT. This chain links TRBV28 with TRBJ1-4, with 8 bases lining up with TRBD1. The CDR3 runs 14 residues. V gave up 8 bases and J gave up 6 bases; unmatched junction bases: 8. Germline-derived CDR1 and CDR2 are MDHEN and SYDVKM.

The sample holds a few counts of this clone. The chain recombines TRBV19 with TRBJ2-1; D may match TRBD1 or TRBD2 (7 bases each). The ends were cut back, 10 bases at V and 10 bases at J, with 17 bases in the middle. The CDR3 runs to 12 residues. Germline assignment: CDR1 LNHDA and CDR2 SQIVND (reference sequence). In DNA, the CDR3 is TGTGCCACCCAGGGGGAGGGGAGGGAGCAGTTCTTC. Translation: CATQGEGREQFF. Together with reference TRBV19 and TRBJ2-1, the CDR3 gives the full variable domain: DGGITQSPKYLFRKEGQNVTLSCEQNLNHDAMYWYRQDPGQGLRLIYYSQIVNDFQKGDIAEGYSVSREKKESFPLTVTSAQKNPTAFYLCATQGEGREQFFGPGTRLTVL.

The chain links TRBV29-1 to TRBJ2-3; D perhaps matches TRBD1 (6 bases). V lost 3 bases to trimming and J lost 0 bases, with 13 bases between them. Germline lookup yields CDR1 SQVTM and CDR2 ANQGSEA. The CDR3 spans 15 residues. CDR3 in amino acids: CSVDARGHSTDTQYF. The CDR3 DNA follows: TGCAGCGTTGATGCCAGGGGACACAGCACAGATACGCAGTATTTT.

The chain has TRBV18 and TRBJ2-1; D is possibly TRBD2 (5 bases). This CDR3 is 14 amino acids long. In germline, CDR1 is KGHSH, CDR2 LQKENI. The V gene lost 3 bases and the J gene lost 5 bases, with 11 bases spanning the gap. The CDR3 bases are TGTGCCAGCTCACCTGGTAGGAGGAACAATGAGCAGTTCTTC. It specifies CASSPGRRNNEQFF.

This clone was observed once. V is TRBV5-1 and J is TRBJ1-3; maybe TRBD1 (6 bases). Germline loops: CDR1 SGHRS, CDR2 YFSETQ. The V end was cut by 0 bases, the J end by 4 bases, with 8 bases between. The CDR3 spans 14 residues. CDR3 sequence: CASSLGQAGNTIYF. DNA of the CDR3: TGCGCCAGCAGCTTGGGACAGGCCGGAAACACCATATATTTT.

The CDR3 DNA follows: TGTGCCAGCGGACTTCAGGGAGGCAATCAGCCCCAGCATTTT. It codes for CASGLQGGNQPQHF. J is TRBJ1-5 and V is TRBV6-1, with a tentative D call TRBD1 (5 bases). Trimming removed 8 bases at V and 2 bases at J, with 13 bases between. This CDR3 is 14 amino acids long. Germline assignment: CDR1 MNHNS and CDR2 SASEGT.

This sequence joins TRBV19 and TRBJ1-5, with D tentatively TRBD1 (6 bases). Germline V CDR1 and CDR2: LNHDA, SQIVND (reference sequence). Trimming left V 4 bases short and J 6 bases short, with 10 bases between. The CDR3 sequence is 13 residues long. The CDR3 loop reads CASSTYRVQPQHF. DNA for the CDR3: TGTGCCAGTAGTACATACAGGGTTCAGCCCCAGCATTTT.

The rearrangement joins TRBV6-5 to TRBJ1-5; D unresolved. This CDR3 has 15 residues. Germline lookup yields CDR1 MNHEY and CDR2 SVGAGI. Trimming cost V 0 bases and J 7 bases, with 13 bases left between them. This CDR3 is CASSYSQEGWQPQHF. The DNA of the CDR3 is TGTGCCAGCAGTTACTCTCAGGAGGGATGGCAGCCCCAGCATTTT.

The CDR3 loop reads CASSLWGADEQYF. The DNA for the CDR3 is TGTGCCAGCAGCTTATGGGGGGCGGACGAGCAGTACTTC. V gene TRBV11-2 combines with J gene TRBJ2-7; the D gene could be TRBD1 or TRBD2 (6 bases each). The V gene's germline CDR1 is SGHAT and CDR2 FQNNGV. The CDR3 loop spans 13 amino acids. Trimming pared 2 bases from V and 5 bases from J, leaving 10 bases between.

The chain employs TRBV27 and TRBJ1-1, with 7 bases aligning to TRBD1. CDR1 and CDR2 from the germline V gene are MNHEY and SMNVEV (reference sequence). CDR3 length equals 17 residues. The trim removed 5 bases at V and 0 bases at J, leaving 12 bases unmatched. The CDR3 sequence is CASSPSSKGQMNTEAFF. Written as DNA, the CDR3 is TGTGCCAGCAGTCCCTCTTCTAAGGGACAGATGAACACTGAAGCTTTCTTT.

This clone was counted once. The rearrangement joins TRBV25-1 to TRBJ2-5; tentative D call: TRBD2 (5 bases). Germline CDR1 and CDR2: MGHDK and SYGVNS. V was cut by 1 base and J by 2 bases, with 11 bases left in between. The CDR3 covers 15 residues. The CDR3 is CASSEFRDRQETQYF. CDR3 DNA: TGTGCCAGCAGTGAATTCCGGGATCGTCAAGAGACCCAGTACTTC. The whole variable domain, filled in from reference TRBV25-1 and TRBJ2-5, reads EADIYQTPRYLVIGTGKKITLECSQTMGHDKMYWYQQDPGMELHLIHYSYGVNSTEKGDLSSESTVSRIRTEHFPLTLESARPSHTSQYLCASSEFRDRQETQYFGPGTRLLVL.

The chain uses TRBV4-1 and TRBJ2-1, with D possibly matching TRBD1 (6 bases). Trimming took off 0 bases at V and 5 bases at J, with 20 bases between the two ends. CDR1 is MGHRA and CDR2 is YSYEKL in the germline V gene. The CDR3 covers 18 residues. The CDR3 region is CASSQDLGNRALHNEQFF. CDR3 bases: TGCGCCAGCAGCCAAGATCTCGGGAACAGGGCTTTACACAATGAGCAGTTCTTC.

The J gene is TRBJ2-7, the V gene TRBV13; D remains unclear. The CDR3 runs 15 residues. V lost 0 bases and J 5 bases, leaving 14 bases between the germline ends. Germline assignment: CDR1 PRHDT and CDR2 FYEKMQ (reference sequence). This chain's CDR3 is CASSLGALVGHEQYF. Written as DNA, the CDR3 is TGTGCCAGCAGCTTAGGGGCCCTCGTGGGCCACGAGCAGTACTTC.

The rearrangement uses TRBV5-1 and TRBJ2-1; no clear D gene. The V and J ends lost 0 bases and 1 base respectively, with 8 bases between them. Germline V CDR1 and CDR2: SGHRS, YFSETQ. The CDR3 has 15 amino acids. The chain's CDR3 is CASSLGVASYNEQFF. DNA for the CDR3: TGCGCCAGCAGCTTGGGGGTGGCGTCCTACAATGAGCAGTTCTTC.

The sample holds many counts of this clone. J is TRBJ2-2 and V is TRBV4-1; D ambiguous. Germline CDR1 is MGHRA and CDR2 is YSYEKL. The germline V and J ends were trimmed by 5 bases and 6 bases, with 19 bases remaining between them. The CDR3 totals 16 residues. CDR3 sequence: CASSFLNSPDPGELFF. DNA of the CDR3: TGCGCCAGCAGCTTCCTAAACTCTCCGGACCCCGGGGAGCTGTTTTTT.

This rearrangement joins TRBV11-2 to TRBJ2-7; 7 bases agree with TRBD1. The CDR3 is 12 residues long. V shed 3 bases, J shed 8 bases, and the junction held 4 bases outside the gene matches. The V gene's germline CDR1 is SGHAT and CDR2 FQNNGV. The CDR3 is CASSFDRVKQYF. DNA of the CDR3: TGTGCCAGCAGCTTTGACAGGGTCAAGCAGTACTTC.